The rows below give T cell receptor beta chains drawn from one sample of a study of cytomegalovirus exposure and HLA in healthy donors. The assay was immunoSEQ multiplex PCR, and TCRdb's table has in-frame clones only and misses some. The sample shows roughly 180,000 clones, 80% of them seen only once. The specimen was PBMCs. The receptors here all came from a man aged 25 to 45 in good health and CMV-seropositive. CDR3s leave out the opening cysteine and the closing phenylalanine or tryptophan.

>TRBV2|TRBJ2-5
ASSEVTWGGEETQY
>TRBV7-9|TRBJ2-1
ASSSGSSGRARYNEQF
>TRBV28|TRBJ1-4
ASEHGQGPATNEKLF
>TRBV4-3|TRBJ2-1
ASSPRLAGGPKYNEQF
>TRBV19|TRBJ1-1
ASTDWVGTNTEAF
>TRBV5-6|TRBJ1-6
ASSRNSPLH
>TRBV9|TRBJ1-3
ASSVEARGAGNTIY
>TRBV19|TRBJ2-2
ASSIGTSGMNTGELF
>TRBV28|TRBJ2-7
ASSSFGQGSRYEQY
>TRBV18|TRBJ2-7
ASSPQGAGYEQY
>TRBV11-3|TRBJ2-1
ASSYRGVNEQF
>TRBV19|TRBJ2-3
ASSTQDRGGTDTQY
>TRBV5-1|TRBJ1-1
ASSLGADNFEAF
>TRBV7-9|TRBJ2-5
SSSQMTGVSETQY
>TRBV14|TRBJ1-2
ASSQDPYEGGYT
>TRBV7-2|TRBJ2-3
ASSLGLSTDTQY
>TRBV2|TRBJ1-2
ASSPESRGP
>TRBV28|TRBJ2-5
ASSFFRGGKETQY
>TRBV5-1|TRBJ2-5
ASSFKETQY
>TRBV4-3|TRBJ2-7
ASSQDRTGGAYEQY
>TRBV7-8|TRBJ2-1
ASSLGRRGLYNEQF
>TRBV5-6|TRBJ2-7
ASSLGGGEQY
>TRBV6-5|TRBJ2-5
ASSYQLAGQETQY